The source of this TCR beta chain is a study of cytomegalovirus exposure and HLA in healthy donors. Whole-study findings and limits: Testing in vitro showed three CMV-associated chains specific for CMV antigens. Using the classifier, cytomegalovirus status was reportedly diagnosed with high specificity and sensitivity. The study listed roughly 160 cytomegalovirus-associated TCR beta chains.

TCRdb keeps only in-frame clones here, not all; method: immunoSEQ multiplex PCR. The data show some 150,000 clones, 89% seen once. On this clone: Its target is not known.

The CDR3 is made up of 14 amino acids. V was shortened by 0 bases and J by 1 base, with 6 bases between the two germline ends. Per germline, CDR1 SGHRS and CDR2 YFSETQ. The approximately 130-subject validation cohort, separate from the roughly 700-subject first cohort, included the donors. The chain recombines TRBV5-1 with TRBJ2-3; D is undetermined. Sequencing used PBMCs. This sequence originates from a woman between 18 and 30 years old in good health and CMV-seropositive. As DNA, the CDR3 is TGCGCCAGCAGCTTGGGAGGCGGCACAGATACGCAGTATTTT. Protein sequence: CASSLGGGTDTQYF.